This T cell receptor beta chain was identified during a study of shared clonotypes between healthy human individuals. This clone turned up a few times. Its antigen is currently unknown. Here immunoSEQ multiplex PCR was the method, and the copy in TCRdb shows in-frame clones only, minus some. Of about 1,800,000 clones in the sample, about 95% were seen once. The study's findings and limits: Generation probability values for non-shared clonotypes were lower than those for clonotypes shared by all four donors. The study found about 5% of naive CD4 clonotypes shared across a handful of donors.

The V segment lost 3 bases and the J segment 6 bases; nucleotides outside the gene matches: 4. Per the germline V gene, CDR1 is WSHSY and CDR2 is SAAADI. There are 14 residues in the CDR3. Naive CD8 cells lacked CD45RO and underwent positive selection for CCR7, leaving out terminally differentiated effector memory CD45RA+ cells. The sample consisted of naive CD8+ T cells sorted from blood. The chain uses TRBV10-2 and TRBJ1-5; TRBD1 matches at 8 bases. This sequence originates from a man aged 18-30 years in good health. The CDR3 DNA is TGCGCCAGCAGTGACAGGGGGCCGGGTCAGCCCCAGCATTTT. This encodes CASSDRGPGQPQHF.